This passage covers 17 T cell receptor beta chains from one sample sequenced in a study of early T cells in non-severe SARS-CoV-2 infection. TCRdb analysed the 5' RACE reads with MiXCR anew, one entry per CDR3 protein. Of about 64,000 distinct CDR3 sequences listed, over 10% were seen once; the top ten hold over 1.2%. Sequenced material: whole blood, taken at baseline. These receptors all come from an adult who was a healthcare worker with PCR-confirmed SARS-CoV-2 infection or an uninfected control (not recorded which).

The sample holds a few counts of this clonotype. The chain joins TRBV18 to TRBJ2-1; TRBD2 aligns across 11 bases. The CDR3 is made up of 17 amino acids. The V and J ends lost 3 bases and 2 bases, in that order; junction bases with no gene match: 6. The germline V gene has CDR1 KGHSH and CDR2 LQKENI. CDR3 region: CASSPYKTSGTYNEQFF. The CDR3 nucleotides read TGTGCCAGCTCACCTTACAAGACTAGCGGGACCTACAATGAGCAGTTCTTC.

This clonotype was counted at least ten times. CDR3 nucleotides: TGTGCCAGCAGCTTAGGACAGGGTGCTAACGAGCAGTACTTC. It yields the protein CASSLGQGANEQYF. V gene TRBV11-2 combines with J gene TRBJ2-7; TRBD1 matches 7 bases. V shed 1 base and J 5 bases; nucleotides not matched to a gene: 5. CDR3 size: 14 residues. In germline, CDR1 is SGHAT, CDR2 FQNNGV.

The V and J genes are TRBV20-1 and TRBJ1-5, with TRBD1 as a possible D gene (5 bases). The germline gives CDR1 DFQATT, CDR2 SNEGSKA (reference sequence). The CDR3 runs to 13 residues. Trimming left V 1 base short and J 1 base short, with 5 bases between. CDR3 nucleotide sequence: TGCAGTGCTAGAGGGGGCAGCAATCAGCCCCAGCATTTT. It yields the protein CSARGGSNQPQHF.

The rearrangement links TRBV12-3 or TRBV12-4 to TRBJ2-7, with D unclear. This CDR3 is 16 amino acids long. Trimming stripped 1 base from V and 0 bases from J, with 13 bases between. DNA of the CDR3: TGTGCCAGCAGTTTAGGCGGCGGCGCGAGCTCCTACGAGCAGTACTTC. Protein: CASSLGGGASSYEQYF.

This chain joins TRBV10-1 and TRBJ2-3; D perhaps matches TRBD2 (7 bases). Per the germline V gene, CDR1 is WNHNN and CDR2 is SYGVQD (reference sequence). The CDR3 is 15 residues long. V shed 2 bases and J shed 6 bases, with 15 bases lying between them. CDR3 amino acids: CASSEGRGLSDTQYF. CDR3 nucleotide sequence: TGCGCCAGCAGTGAGGGGCGGGGGCTTTCGGATACGCAGTATTTT.

The chain recombines TRBV28 with TRBJ1-5; D unclear. Germline CDR1 is MDHEN and CDR2 is SYDVKM. V lost 2 bases and J 4 bases, leaving 12 bases between the germline ends. The CDR3 loop spans 15 amino acids. Here the CDR3 DNA reads TGTGCCAGCAGTTTAAGCGGGCTGGGAAATCAGCCCCAGCATTTT. Translated, it gives CASSLSGLGNQPQHF.

J is TRBJ2-5 and V is TRBV6-2 or TRBV6-3; D is undetermined. V was cut by 2 bases and J by 4 bases, with 11 bases left in between. Looked up from germline, CDR1 is MNHEY and CDR2 is SVGEGT. The length of the CDR3 is 14 residues. The CDR3 sequence: CASSYASEGETQYF. CDR3 nucleotide sequence: TGTGCCAGCAGTTACGCATCCGAAGGAGAGACCCAGTACTTC.

This sequence joins TRBV6-2 or TRBV6-3 and TRBJ2-7; D may correspond to TRBD1 or TRBD2 (6 bases each). CDR3 length: 13 residues. Germline V gene sequence: CDR1 MNHEY, CDR2 SVGEGT. V lost 6 bases, J lost 2 bases, and 11 bases lay in between. CDR3: CASREGVPYEQYF. The CDR3 DNA reads TGTGCCAGCAGGGAGGGGGTACCCTACGAGCAGTACTTC.

Here the CDR3 reads CASGLAQGEETQYF. CDR3 nucleotide sequence: TGTGCTAGTGGTTTGGCGCAGGGTGAAGAGACCCAGTACTTC. The V and J genes are TRBV12-5 and TRBJ2-5, with D tentatively TRBD1 (5 bases). This CDR3 has 14 residues. V was trimmed by 1 base and J by 3 bases, leaving 9 bases between them. Germline V gene sequence: CDR1 LGHNT, CDR2 FRNRAP. The full variable domain, rest sourced from reference TRBV12-5 and TRBJ2-5, is DARVTQTPRHKVTEMGQEVTMRCQPILGHNTVFWYRQTMMQGLELLAYFRNRAPLDDSGMPKDRFSAEMPDATLATLKIQPSEPRDSAVYFCASGLAQGEETQYFGPGTRLLVL.

This clonotype was picked up a small number of times. V is TRBV11-2 and J is TRBJ1-2; D perhaps matches TRBD1 (5 bases). Trimming shortened V by 5 bases and J by 5 bases, and 21 bases separated the two germline ends. There are 16 residues in the CDR3. Germline V gene data show CDR1 as SGHAT and CDR2 as FQNNGV. This CDR3 is CASSHYKGPSFYGYTF. The CDR3 DNA sequence: TGTGCCAGCAGCCATTACAAGGGGCCCTCCTTTTATGGCTACACCTTC.

In this sample, this clonotype turned up a few times. The CDR3 protein is CASRDGQGSADTQYF. As DNA, the CDR3 is TGTGCCAGCAGAGATGGACAGGGATCTGCAGATACGCAGTATTTT. V usage is TRBV6-2 or TRBV6-3 and J usage is TRBJ2-3; 8 positions agree with TRBD1. Trimming took 6 bases from V and 4 from J; bases not matched to a gene: 9. CDR1 MNHEY and CDR2 SVGEGT come from the germline V gene. The CDR3 runs to 15 residues.

This clonotype was seen only a few times. The chain recombines TRBV28 with TRBJ1-4, with 11 bases identical to TRBD1. CDR1 MDHEN and CDR2 SYDVKM come from the germline V gene. After removal of 5 bases from V and 5 bases from J, the junction contained 10 bases not matched to a gene. The CDR3 covers 17 residues. CDR3 sequence reads: CASSSPGTGGLNEKLFF. The CDR3 nucleotides are TGTGCCAGCAGTAGTCCCGGGACAGGGGGGTTAAATGAAAAACTGTTTTTT.

A note on this clonotype: The final CDR3 position lacks the conserved phenylalanine or tryptophan, pointing to a likely read error. V usage is TRBV7-6 and J usage is TRBJ2-7; 10 bases agree with TRBD2. With 5 bases clipped from V and 4 bases from J, the junction kept 11 bases outside the gene matches. This CDR3 comprises 16 residues. Germline-derived CDR1 and CDR2 are SGHVS and FNYEAQ. The CDR3 nucleotides are TGTGCCAGCAGCCCCGGCCTAGCGGGAGAATTTTACGAGCAGTACATC. It encodes CASSPGLAGEFYEQYI.

Only a few counts were recorded for this clonotype. The chain uses TRBV4-2 and TRBJ1-2; no firm D call. Germline loops: CDR1 LGHNA, CDR2 YNFKEQ. The CDR3 spans 14 residues. Deletions cut 0 bases from V and 5 bases from J, with 10 bases between. The CDR3, as DNA: TGTGCCAGCAGCCAAGATCACGGGCAATATGGCTACACCTTC. Amino acid sequence: CASSQDHGQYGYTF.

The chain carries TRBV6-5 and TRBJ1-4; no clear D gene. The germline V and J ends were trimmed by 6 bases and 7 bases, with 12 bases remaining between them. CDR3 length: 13 residues. CDR1 is MNHEY, CDR2 SVGAGI, per germline. CDR3: CASRGGRGEKLFF. The DNA of the CDR3 is TGTGCCAGCAGGGGAGGGAGAGGTGAAAAACTGTTTTTT.

Ten or more counts support this clonotype. The V gene is TRBV7-9, the J gene TRBJ2-3; D is tentatively TRBD1 or TRBD2 (5 bases each). Germline lookup yields CDR1 SEHNR and CDR2 FQNEAQ (reference sequence). The CDR3 is 13 residues long. Between the trimmed V and J ends, which lost 6 bases and 0 bases, there was a span of 7 bases. The CDR3 DNA is TGTGCCAGCAGACGGGACAGCACAGATACGCAGTATTTT. It translates to CASRRDSTDTQYF.

This clonotype was counted between two and nine times. The chain links TRBV5-1 to TRBJ1-5; a weak D match, TRBD1 (5 bases). The CDR3 totals 15 residues. CDR1 SGHRS and CDR2 YFSETQ come from the germline V gene. Trimming pared 0 bases from V and 2 bases from J, leaving 9 bases between. The DNA for the CDR3 is TGCGCCAGCAGCTTGGAGGGGATGGGCAATCAGCCCCAGCATTTT. It codes for CASSLEGMGNQPQHF.